The source of this T cell receptor beta chain is a study of blood T cell repertoires in COVID-19. Study information: The United States, Italy and Spain supplied acute and convalescent COVID-19 samples.

Each participant's cohort was designated according to participant-reported clinical history. Germline V gives CDR1 SGHTA, CDR2 FQGNSA. V was clipped by 6 bases and J by 0 bases; unmatched bases: 7. This CDR3 comprises 15 residues. Authors' processing steps: Estimation of nucleated cell counts relied on the amplification of reference gene primers. The data were produced by immunoSEQ multiplex PCR, yet TCRdb's version contains in-frame clones alone and is incomplete. The DNA was the basis for D and trimming; V, J and clone size are from that table. This table holds about 190,000 clones, about 82% found once.

The V gene is TRBV7-2, the J gene TRBJ2-7; 8 bases fit TRBD2. Sequenced sample: PBMCs or T cells enriched from blood (not recorded which). The origin of this receptor is a woman in her twenties or thirties who had recovered from COVID-19. In nucleotides, the CDR3 is TGTGCCAGCAGTCCCTCCGGGGGGGCCTCCTACGAGCAGTACTTC. Translated: CASSPSGGASYEQYF. The full variable domain, rest sourced from reference TRBV7-2 and TRBJ2-7, is GAGVSQSPSNKVTEKGKDVELRCDPISGHTALYWYRQSLGQGLEFLIYFQGNSAPDKSGLPSDRFSAERTGGSVSTLTIQRTQQEDSAVYLCASSPSGGASYEQYFGPGTRLTVT.